This T cell receptor (beta chain) was recorded in a study of response to subunit inactivated influenza vaccine. On this clonotype itself: No antigen is known for it.

In TCRdb, the RT-PCR reads were re-called with MiXCR into one record per CDR3 protein. In the table there are roughly 700,000 distinct CDR3 sequences, 15% to 18% of which are singletons. Study results and limitations: Authors suggested each seasonal influenza vaccination recruits few new T cells.

The CDR3 has 18 amino acids. From germline, CDR1 is MNHEY and CDR2 SVGEGT. Trimming took off 2 bases at V and 0 bases at J, with 17 bases between the two ends. This material consisted of PBMCs from blood, taken roughly 12 days after vaccination. This receptor was taken from a man aged 45-65 years who received an inactivated influenza vaccine. This chain uses TRBV6-2 or TRBV6-3 with TRBJ2-1; D unresolved. The CDR3 DNA sequence: TGTGCCAGCAGTTACCCCGTGCCCAGGACCCACTCCTACAATGAGCAGTTCTTC. Protein product: CASSYPVPRTHSYNEQFF.